There are a few counts of the clone carrying this T cell receptor (beta chain). The target antigen is unknown. This specimen belongs to a study of cytomegalovirus exposure and HLA in healthy donors. Study summary: Earlier sequencing of approximately 200 million T cells yielded 95 million to 120 million unique TCR beta sequences.

Per germline, CDR1 MNHNS and CDR2 SASEGT. The CDR3 runs to 15 residues. Trimming at V came to 5 bases and at J to 5 bases, leaving 5 bases not matched to a gene. General observations from the study: Some 150 TCR beta chains were listed as cytomegalovirus-associated. Apparent HLA restriction characterized most CMV-associated TCR beta chains in a later analysis.

The PCR ran on 60 Vbeta and 13 Jbeta primers. Here immunoSEQ multiplex PCR was the method, and the copy in TCRdb shows in-frame clones only, minus some. The sample consists of about 110,000 clones, over 60% of them appearing once. What was sequenced was PBMCs. This TCR came from a woman aged 55 to 70 in good health and CMV-seropositive. This chain connects TRBV6-1 to TRBJ1-4; 10 bases map to TRBD1. This CDR3 is CASSRGQGENEKLFF. Written as DNA, the CDR3 is TGTGCCAGCAGTAGAGGACAGGGGGAGAATGAAAAACTGTTTTTT.